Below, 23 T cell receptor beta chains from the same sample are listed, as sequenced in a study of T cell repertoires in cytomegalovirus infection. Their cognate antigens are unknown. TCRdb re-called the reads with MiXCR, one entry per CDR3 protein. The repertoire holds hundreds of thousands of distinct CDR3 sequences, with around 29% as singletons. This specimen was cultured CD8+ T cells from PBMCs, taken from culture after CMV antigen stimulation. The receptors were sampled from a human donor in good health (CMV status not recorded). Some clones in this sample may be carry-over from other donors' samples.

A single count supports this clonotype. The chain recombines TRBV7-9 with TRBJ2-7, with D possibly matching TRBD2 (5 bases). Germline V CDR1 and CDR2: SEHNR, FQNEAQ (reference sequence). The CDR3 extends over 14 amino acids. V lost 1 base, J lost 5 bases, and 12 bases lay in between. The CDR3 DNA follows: TGTGCCAGCAGCTTAGATGAGGGCTACCACGAGCAGTACGTC. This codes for CASSLDEGYHEQYV.

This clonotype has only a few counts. CDR3 sequence reads: CASRSDGGSNQPQHF. CDR3 nucleotides: TGTGCCAGCCGCTCAGACGGGGGGAGCAATCAGCCCCAGCATTTT. The J gene is TRBJ1-5, the V gene TRBV7-9, with TRBD1 as a possible D gene (5 bases). Germline V gene sequence: CDR1 SEHNR, CDR2 FQNEAQ (reference sequence). V lost 8 bases and J 1 base, leaving 15 bases between the germline ends. This CDR3 has 15 residues.

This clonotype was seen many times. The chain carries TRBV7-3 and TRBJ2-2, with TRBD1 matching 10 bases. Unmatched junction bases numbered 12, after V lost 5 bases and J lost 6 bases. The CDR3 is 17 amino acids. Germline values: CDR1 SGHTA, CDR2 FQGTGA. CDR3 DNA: TGTGCCAGCAGCCACCCCGGAGGACAGGGGGTGGCCGGGGAGCTGTTTTTT. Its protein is CASSHPGGQGVAGELFF. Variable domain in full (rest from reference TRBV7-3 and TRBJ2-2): GAGVSQTPSNKVTEKGKYVELRCDPISGHTALYWYRQSLGQGPEFLIYFQGTGAADDSGLPNDRFFAVRPEGSVSTLKIQRTERGDSAVYLCASSHPGGQGVAGELFFGEGSRLTVL.

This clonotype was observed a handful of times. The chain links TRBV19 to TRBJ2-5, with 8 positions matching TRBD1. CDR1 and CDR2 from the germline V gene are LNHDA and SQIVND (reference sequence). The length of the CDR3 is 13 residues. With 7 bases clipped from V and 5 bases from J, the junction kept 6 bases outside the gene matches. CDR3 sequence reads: CASTIDRGETQYF. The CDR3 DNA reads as TGTGCCAGTACCATCGACAGGGGCGAGACCCAGTACTTC.

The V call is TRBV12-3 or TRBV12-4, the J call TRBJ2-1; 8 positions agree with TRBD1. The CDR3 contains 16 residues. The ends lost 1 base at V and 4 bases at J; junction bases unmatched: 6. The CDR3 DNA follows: TGTGCCAGCAGTTTAGGACAGGGGTCAGAATACAATGAGCAGTTCTTC. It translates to CASSLGQGSEYNEQFF.

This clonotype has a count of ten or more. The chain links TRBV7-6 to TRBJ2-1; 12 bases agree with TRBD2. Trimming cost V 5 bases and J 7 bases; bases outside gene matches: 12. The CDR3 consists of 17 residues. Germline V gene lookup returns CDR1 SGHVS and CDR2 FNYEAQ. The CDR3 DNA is TGTGCCAGCAGCGAAGATCCCACTAGCGGGGGGCGTAATGAGCAGTTCTTC. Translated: CASSEDPTSGGRNEQFF.

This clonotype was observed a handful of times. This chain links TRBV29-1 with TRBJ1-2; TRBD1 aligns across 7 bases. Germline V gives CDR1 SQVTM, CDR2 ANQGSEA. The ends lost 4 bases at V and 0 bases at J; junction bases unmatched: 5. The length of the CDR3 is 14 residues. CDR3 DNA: TGCAGCGTTGGCGGGGACAGAACTAACTATGGCTACACCTTC. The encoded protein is CSVGGDRTNYGYTF.

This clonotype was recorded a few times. The CDR3 sequence: CASSFRTGNNQPQHF. For the CDR3, the DNA is TGTGCCAGCAGCTTTCGGACAGGGAACAATCAGCCCCAGCATTTT. The chain has TRBV7-2 and TRBJ1-5; 8 nucleotides match TRBD1. Trimming cost V 3 bases and J 3 bases; bases outside gene matches: 4. The CDR3 runs 15 residues. Germline V gives CDR1 SGHTA, CDR2 FQGNSA.

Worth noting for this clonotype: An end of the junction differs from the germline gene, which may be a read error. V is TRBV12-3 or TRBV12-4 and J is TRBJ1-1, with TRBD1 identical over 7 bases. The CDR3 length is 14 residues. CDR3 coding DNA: TGTGCCAACAGTTCCGGACAGGCGAACACTGAAGCTTTCTTT. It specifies CANSSGQANTEAFF.

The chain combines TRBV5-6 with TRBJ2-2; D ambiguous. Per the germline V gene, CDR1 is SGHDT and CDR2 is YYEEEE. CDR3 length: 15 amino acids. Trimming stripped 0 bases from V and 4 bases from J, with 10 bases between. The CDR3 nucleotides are TGTGCCAGCAGCTTGGCCGGAGACCTCACCGGGGAGCTGTTTTTT. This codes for CASSLAGDLTGELFF.

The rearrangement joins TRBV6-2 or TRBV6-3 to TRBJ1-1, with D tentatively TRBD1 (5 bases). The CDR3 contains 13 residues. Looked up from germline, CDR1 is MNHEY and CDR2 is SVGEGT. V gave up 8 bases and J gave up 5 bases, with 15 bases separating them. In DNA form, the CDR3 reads TGTGCCAGCTCCATCCAGGGTTGGACTGAAGCTTTCTTT. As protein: CASSIQGWTEAFF.

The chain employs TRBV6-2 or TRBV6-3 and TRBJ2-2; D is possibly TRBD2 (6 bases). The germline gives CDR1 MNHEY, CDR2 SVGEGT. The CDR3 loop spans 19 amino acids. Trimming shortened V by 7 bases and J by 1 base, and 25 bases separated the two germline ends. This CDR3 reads CASTPRSRRRGLNTGELFF. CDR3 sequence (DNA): TGTGCCAGCACCCCCCGGTCCCGTAGGAGGGGCCTGAACACCGGGGAGCTGTTTTTT.

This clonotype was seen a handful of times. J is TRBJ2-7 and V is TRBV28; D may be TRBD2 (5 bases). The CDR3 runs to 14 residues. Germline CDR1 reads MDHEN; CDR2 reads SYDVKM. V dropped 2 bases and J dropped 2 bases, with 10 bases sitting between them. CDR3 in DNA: TGTGCCAGCAGTTTAGAGGGTCGACCCTACGAGCAGTACGTC. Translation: CASSLEGRPYEQYV.

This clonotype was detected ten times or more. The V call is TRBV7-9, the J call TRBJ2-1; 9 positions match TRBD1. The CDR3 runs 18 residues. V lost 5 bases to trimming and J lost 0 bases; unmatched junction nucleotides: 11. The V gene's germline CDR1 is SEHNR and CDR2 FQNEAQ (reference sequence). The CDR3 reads CASSPKQGAAGSYNEQFF. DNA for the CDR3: TGTGCCAGCAGCCCAAAACAGGGGGCTGCAGGCTCCTACAATGAGCAGTTCTTC.

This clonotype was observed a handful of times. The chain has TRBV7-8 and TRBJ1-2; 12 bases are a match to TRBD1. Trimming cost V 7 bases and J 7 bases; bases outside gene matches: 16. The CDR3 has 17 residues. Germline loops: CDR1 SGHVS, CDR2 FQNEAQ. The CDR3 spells CASTLGTGGTSYRGYTF. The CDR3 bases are TGTGCCAGCACCTTGGGGACAGGGGGCACATCGTACCGTGGCTACACCTTC.

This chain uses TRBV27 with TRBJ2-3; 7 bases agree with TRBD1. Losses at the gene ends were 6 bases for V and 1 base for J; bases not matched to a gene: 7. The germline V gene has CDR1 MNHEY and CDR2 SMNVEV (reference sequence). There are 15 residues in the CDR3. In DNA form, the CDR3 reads TGTGCCAGCAGATCCTGGGACAGAGGCACAGATACGCAGTATTTT. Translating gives CASRSWDRGTDTQYF.

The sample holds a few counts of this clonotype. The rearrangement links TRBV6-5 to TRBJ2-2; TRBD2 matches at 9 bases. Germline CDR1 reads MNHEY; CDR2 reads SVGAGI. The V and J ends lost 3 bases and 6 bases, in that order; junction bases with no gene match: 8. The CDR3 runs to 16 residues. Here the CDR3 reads CASSYRWRGGPGELFF. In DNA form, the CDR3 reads TGTGCCAGCAGTTATCGGTGGCGGGGGGGCCCCGGGGAGCTGTTTTTT.

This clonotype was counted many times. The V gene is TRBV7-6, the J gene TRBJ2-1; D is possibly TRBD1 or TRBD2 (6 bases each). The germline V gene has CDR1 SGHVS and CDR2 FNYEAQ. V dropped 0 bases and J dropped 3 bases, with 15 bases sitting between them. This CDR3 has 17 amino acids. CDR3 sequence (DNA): TGTGCCAGCAGCTTAGCGCGAGGGGGGAACGGCTACAATGAGCAGTTCTTC. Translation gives CASSLARGGNGYNEQFF.

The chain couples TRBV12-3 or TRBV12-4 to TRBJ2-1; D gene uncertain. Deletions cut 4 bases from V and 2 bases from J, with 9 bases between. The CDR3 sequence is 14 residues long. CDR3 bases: TGTGCCAGCAGTTCGGTGGGCACCTACAATGAGCAGTTCTTC. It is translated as CASSSVGTYNEQFF.

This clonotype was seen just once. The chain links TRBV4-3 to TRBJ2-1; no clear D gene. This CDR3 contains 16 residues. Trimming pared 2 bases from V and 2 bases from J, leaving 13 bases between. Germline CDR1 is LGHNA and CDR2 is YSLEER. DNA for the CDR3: TGCGCCAGCAGCCAATACGGATACTCTACCTACAATGAGCAGTTCTTC. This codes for CASSQYGYSTYNEQFF.

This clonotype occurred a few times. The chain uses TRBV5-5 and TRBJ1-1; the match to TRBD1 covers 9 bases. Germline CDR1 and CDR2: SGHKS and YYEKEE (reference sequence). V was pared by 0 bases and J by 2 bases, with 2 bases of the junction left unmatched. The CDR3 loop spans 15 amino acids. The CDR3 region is CASSLAQGANTEAFF. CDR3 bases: TGTGCCAGCAGCTTGGCACAGGGGGCCAACACTGAAGCTTTCTTT.

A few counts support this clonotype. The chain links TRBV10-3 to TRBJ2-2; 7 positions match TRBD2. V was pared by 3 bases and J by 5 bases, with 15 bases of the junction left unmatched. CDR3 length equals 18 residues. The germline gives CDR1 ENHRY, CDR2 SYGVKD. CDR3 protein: CAISETPGRRGETGELFF. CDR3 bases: TGTGCCATCAGTGAAACTCCAGGGAGACGGGGGGAGACCGGGGAGCTGTTTTTT.

Written as DNA, the CDR3 is TGTGCCAGCACCATAAGGCAGACCACAGATACGCAGTATTTT. It codes for CASTIRQTTDTQYF. V and J are TRBV6-1 and TRBJ2-3; D unclear. The CDR3 is 14 residues long. Germline V lookup: CDR1 MNHNS, CDR2 SASEGT. The germline V and J ends were trimmed by 7 bases and 2 bases, with 13 bases remaining between them.